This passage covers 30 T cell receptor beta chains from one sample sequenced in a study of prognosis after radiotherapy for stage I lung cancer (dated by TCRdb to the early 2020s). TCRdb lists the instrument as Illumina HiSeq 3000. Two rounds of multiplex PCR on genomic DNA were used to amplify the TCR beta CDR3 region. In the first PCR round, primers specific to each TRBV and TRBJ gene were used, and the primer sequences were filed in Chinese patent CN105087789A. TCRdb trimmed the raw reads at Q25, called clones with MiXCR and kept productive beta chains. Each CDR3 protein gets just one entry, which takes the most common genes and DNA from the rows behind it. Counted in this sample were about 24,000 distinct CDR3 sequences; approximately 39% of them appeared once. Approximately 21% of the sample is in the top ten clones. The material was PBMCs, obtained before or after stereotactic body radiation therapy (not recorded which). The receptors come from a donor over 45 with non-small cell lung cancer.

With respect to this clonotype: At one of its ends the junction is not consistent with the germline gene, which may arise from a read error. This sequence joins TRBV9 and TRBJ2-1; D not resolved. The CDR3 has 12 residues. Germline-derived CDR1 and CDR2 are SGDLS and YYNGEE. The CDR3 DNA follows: TGTGCCAGCAGCACTGGATGGAATGAGCATTTCTTC. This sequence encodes CASSTGWNEHFF.

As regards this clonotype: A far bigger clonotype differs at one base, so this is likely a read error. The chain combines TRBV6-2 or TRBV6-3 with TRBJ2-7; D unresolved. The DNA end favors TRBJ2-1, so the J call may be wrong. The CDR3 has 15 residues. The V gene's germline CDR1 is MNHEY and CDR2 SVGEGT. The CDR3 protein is CASSEYPSSYNEQFF. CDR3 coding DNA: TGTGCCAGCAGTGAGTACCCGAGCTCCTACAATGAGCAGTTCTTC.

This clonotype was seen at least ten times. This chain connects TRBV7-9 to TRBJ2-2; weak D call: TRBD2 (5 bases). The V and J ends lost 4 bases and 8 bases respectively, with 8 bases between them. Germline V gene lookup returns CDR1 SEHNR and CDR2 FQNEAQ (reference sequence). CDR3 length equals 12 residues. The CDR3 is CASSYGGGELFF. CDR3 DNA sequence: TGTGCCAGCAGCTATGGAGGAGGGGAGCTGTTTTTT.

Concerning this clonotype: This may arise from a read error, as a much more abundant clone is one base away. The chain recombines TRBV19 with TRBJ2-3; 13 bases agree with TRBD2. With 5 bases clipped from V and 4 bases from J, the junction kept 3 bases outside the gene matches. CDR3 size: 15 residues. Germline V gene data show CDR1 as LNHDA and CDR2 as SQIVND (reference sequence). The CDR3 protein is CASSGLAGVPDTQYF. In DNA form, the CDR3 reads TGTGCCAGTAGTGGACTAGCGGGAGTCCCAGATACGCAGTATTTT.

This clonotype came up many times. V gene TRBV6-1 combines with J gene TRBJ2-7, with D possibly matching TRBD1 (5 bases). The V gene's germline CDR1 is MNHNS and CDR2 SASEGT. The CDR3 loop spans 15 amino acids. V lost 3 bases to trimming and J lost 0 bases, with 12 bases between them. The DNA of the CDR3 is TGTGCCAGCAGTGATGACAGACTCCACTCCTACGAGCAGTACTTC. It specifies CASSDDRLHSYEQYF.

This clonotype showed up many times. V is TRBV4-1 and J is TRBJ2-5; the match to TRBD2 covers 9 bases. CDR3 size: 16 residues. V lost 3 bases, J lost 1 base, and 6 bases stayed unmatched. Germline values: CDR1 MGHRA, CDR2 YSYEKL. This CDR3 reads CASSQGGGGPQETQYF. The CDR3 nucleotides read TGCGCCAGCAGCCAGGGCGGGGGGGGACCCCAAGAGACCCAGTACTTC.

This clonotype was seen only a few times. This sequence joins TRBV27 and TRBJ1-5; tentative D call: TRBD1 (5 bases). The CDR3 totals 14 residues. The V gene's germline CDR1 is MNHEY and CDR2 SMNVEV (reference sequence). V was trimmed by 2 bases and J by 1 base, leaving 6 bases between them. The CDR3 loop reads CASSLRGSNQPQHF. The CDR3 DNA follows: TGTGCCAGCAGTTTAAGGGGAAGCAATCAGCCCCAGCATTTT.

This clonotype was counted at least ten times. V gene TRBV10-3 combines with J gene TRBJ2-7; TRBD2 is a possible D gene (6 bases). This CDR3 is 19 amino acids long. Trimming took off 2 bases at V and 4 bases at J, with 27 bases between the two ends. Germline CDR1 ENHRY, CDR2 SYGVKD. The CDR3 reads CAISEPDLLAYGRGYEQYF. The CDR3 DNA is TGTGCCATCAGTGAGCCCGACCTCCTCGCGTACGGGAGAGGGTACGAGCAGTACTTC.

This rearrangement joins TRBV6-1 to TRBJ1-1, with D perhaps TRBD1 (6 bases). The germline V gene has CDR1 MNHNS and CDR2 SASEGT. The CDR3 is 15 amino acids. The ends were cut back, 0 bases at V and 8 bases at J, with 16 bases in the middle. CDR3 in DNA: TGTGCCAGCAGTGAAGCGGGGGCGGGGGGCGTAGAAGCTTTCTTT. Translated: CASSEAGAGGVEAFF.

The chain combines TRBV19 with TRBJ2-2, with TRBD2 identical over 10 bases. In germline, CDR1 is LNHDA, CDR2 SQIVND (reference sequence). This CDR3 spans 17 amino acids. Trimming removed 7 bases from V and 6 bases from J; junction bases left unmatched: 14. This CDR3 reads CASNPRTSGSVSGELFF. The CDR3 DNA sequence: TGTGCCAGTAATCCTAGGACTAGCGGTAGCGTGTCCGGGGAGCTGTTTTTT.

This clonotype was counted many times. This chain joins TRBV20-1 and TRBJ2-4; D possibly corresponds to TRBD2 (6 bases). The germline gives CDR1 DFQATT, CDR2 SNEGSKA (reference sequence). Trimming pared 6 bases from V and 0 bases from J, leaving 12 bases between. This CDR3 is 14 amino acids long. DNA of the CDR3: TGCAGTGCCCCCATGGGACTAGCCAAAAACATTCAGTACTTC. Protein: CSAPMGLAKNIQYF.

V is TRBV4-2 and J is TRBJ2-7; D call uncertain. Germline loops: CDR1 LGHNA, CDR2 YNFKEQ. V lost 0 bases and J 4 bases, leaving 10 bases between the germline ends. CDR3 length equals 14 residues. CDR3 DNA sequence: TGTGCCAGCAGCCAAGACCCTGGGGTATACGAGCAGTACTTC. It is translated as CASSQDPGVYEQYF.

The CDR3 coding sequence is TGTGCCAGTAAGGGCGGGAGGTCCCGGGACTGGGAGCTGTTTTTT. It specifies CASKGGRSRDWELFF. This chain connects TRBV19 to TRBJ2-2; 8 nucleotides line up with TRBD2. V gave up 7 bases and J gave up 9 bases; unmatched junction bases: 13. Germline CDR1 is LNHDA and CDR2 is SQIVND (reference sequence). The length of the CDR3 is 15 residues.

In DNA form, the CDR3 reads TGTGCCAGCAGCTTCCCTAGCGGGGGGGCCGGGGAGCTGTTTTTT. Residues: CASSFPSGGAGELFF. The J gene is TRBJ2-2, the V gene TRBV7-2; 12 nucleotides match TRBD2. This CDR3 contains 15 residues. V shed 3 bases, J shed 6 bases, and the junction held 2 bases outside the gene matches. Germline V lookup: CDR1 SGHTA, CDR2 FQGNSA. The full variable domain, its missing parts supplied by reference TRBV7-2 and TRBJ2-2, is GAGVSQSPSNKVTEKGKDVELRCDPISGHTALYWYRQSLGQGLEFLIYFQGNSAPDKSGLPSDRFSAERTGGSVSTLTIQRTQQEDSAVYLCASSFPSGGAGELFFGEGSRLTVL.

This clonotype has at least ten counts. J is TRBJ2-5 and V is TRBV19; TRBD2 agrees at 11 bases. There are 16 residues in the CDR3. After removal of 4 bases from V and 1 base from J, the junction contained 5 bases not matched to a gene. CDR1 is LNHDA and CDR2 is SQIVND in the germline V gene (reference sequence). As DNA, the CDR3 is TGTGCCAGTAGTAGGGGGACTAGCGGACTCCAAGAGACCCAGTACTTC. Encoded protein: CASSRGTSGLQETQYF.

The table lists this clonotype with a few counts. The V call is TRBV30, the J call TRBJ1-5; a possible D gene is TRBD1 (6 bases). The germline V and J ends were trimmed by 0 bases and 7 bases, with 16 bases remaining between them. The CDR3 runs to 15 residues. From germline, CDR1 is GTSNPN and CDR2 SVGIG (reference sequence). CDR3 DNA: TGTGCCTGGAGTGTGAGGACAGAGAAGGGGCAGCCCCAGCATTTT. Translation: CAWSVRTEKGQPQHF. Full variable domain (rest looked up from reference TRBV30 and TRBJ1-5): SQTIHQWPATLVQPVGSPLSLECTVEGTSNPNLYWYRQAAGRGLQLLFYSVGIGQISSEVPQNLSASRPQDRQFILSSKKLLLSDSGFYLCAWSVRTEKGQPQHFGDGTRLSIL.

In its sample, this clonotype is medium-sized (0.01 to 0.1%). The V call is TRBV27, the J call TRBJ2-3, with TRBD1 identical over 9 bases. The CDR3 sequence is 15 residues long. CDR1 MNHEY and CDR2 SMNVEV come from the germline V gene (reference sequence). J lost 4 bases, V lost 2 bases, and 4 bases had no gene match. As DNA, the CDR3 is TGTGCCAGCAGTTTAGGACAGGGGTGGTCAGATACGCAGTATTTT. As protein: CASSLGQGWSDTQYF.

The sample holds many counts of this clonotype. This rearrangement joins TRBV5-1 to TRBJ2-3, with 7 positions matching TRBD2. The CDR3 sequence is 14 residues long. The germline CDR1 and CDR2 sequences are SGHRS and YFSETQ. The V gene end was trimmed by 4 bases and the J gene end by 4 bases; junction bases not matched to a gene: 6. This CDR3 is CASSTTSVADTQYF. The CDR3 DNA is TGCGCCAGCAGCACCACTAGCGTCGCAGATACGCAGTATTTT.

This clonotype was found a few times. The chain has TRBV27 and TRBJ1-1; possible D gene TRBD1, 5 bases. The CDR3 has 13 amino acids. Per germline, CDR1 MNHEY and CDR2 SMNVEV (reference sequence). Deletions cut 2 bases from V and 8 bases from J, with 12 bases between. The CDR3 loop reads CASSLSAGMEAFF. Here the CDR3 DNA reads TGTGCCAGCAGTTTAAGCGCAGGGATGGAAGCTTTCTTT.

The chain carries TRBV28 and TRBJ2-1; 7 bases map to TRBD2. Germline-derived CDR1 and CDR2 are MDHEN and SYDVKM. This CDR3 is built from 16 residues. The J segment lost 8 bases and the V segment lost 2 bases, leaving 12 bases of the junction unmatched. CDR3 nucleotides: TGTGCCAGCAGTTTACGGAATCGCGGGAGCATTCATGAGCAGTTCTTC. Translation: CASSLRNRGSIHEQFF.

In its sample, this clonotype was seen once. The CDR3 sequence is CAISLGGRTYEQYF. The CDR3, as DNA: TGTGCCATTAGCTTGGGCGGGAGGACCTACGAGCAGTACTTC. The genes are TRBV5-8 and TRBJ2-7, with 8 bases matching TRBD2. After removal of 9 bases from V and 2 bases from J, the junction contained 10 bases not matched to a gene. Germline-derived CDR1 and CDR2 are SGHTS and YDEGEE. The CDR3 totals 14 residues.

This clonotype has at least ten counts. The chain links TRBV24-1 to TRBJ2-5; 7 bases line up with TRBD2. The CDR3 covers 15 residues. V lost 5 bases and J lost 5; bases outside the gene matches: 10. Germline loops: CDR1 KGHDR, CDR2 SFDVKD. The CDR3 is CATSAPGEGGETQYF. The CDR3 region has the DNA TGTGCCACCAGTGCCCCGGGGGAGGGTGGGGAGACCCAGTACTTC.

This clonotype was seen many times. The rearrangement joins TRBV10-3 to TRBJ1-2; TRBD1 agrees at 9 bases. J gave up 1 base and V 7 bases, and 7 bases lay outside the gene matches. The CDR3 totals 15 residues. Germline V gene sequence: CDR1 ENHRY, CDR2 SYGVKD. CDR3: CAITKDRGFNYGYTF. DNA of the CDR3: TGTGCCATCACAAAGGACAGGGGATTTAACTATGGCTACACCTTC.

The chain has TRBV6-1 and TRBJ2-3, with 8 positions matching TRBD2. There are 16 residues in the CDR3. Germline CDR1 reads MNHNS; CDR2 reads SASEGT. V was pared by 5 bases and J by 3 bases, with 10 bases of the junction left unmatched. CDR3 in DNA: TGTGCCAGCAGTCCCACTAGCGGTGGGGGGACAGATACGCAGTATTTT. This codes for CASSPTSGGGTDTQYF.

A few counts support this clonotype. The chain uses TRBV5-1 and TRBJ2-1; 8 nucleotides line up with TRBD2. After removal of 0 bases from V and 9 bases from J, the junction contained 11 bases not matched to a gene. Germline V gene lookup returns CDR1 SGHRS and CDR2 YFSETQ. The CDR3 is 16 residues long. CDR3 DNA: TGCGCCAGCAGCTTGGGGTCGGGAGGGCCTTATTCTGAGCAGTTCTTC. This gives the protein CASSLGSGGPYSEQFF.

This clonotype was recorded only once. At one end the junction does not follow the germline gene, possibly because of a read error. As DNA, the CDR3 is TGTGCCAGCATCTTAGCGCCCCTGAGGACCTACGAGCAGTACTTC. Its protein product is CASILAPLRTYEQYF. V gene TRBV7-8 combines with J gene TRBJ2-7; maybe TRBD2 (5 bases). This CDR3 contains 15 residues. Looked up from germline, CDR1 is SGHVS and CDR2 is FQNEAQ. Supplemented by reference TRBV7-8 and TRBJ2-7, the full variable domain reads GAGVSQSPRYKVAKRGQDVALRCDPISGHVSLFWYQQALGQGPEFLTYFQNEAQLDKSGLPSDRFFAERPEGSVSTLKIQRTQQEDSAVYLCASILAPLRTYEQYFGPGTRLTVT.

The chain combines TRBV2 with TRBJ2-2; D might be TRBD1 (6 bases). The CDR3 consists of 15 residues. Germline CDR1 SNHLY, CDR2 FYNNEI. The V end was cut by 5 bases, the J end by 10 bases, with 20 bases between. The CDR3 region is CASSWWGRRNEELFF. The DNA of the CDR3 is TGTGCCAGCAGTTGGTGGGGGCGCAGGAACGAGGAGCTGTTTTTT. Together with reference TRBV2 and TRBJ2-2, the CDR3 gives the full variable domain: EPEVTQTPSHQVTQMGQEVILRCVPISNHLYFYWYRQILGQKVEFLVSFYNNEISEKSEIFDDQFSVERPDGSNFTLKIRSTKLEDSAMYFCASSWWGRRNEELFFGEGSRLTVL.

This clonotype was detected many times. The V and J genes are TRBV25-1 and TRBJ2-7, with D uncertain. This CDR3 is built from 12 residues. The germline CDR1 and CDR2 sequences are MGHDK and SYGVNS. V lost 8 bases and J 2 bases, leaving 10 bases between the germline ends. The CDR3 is CASEGRAYEQYF. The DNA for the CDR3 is TGTGCCAGCGAAGGACGGGCCTACGAGCAGTACTTC.

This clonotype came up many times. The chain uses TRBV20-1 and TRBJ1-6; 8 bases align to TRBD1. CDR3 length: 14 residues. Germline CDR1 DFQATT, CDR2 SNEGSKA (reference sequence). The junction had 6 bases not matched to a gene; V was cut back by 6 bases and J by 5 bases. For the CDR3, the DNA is TGCAGTGCCTCAACGGACAGGGATAATTCACCCCTCCACTTT. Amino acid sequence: CSASTDRDNSPLHF.

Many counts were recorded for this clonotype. This chain's CDR3 is CASSSNRGNTEAFF. The CDR3 coding sequence is TGCGCCAGCAGCTCAAATCGGGGGAACACTGAAGCTTTCTTT. The chain is built from TRBV5-1 and TRBJ1-1; D gene ambiguous. The CDR3 sequence is 14 residues long. Germline V gives CDR1 SGHRS, CDR2 YFSETQ. V lost 3 bases and J lost 1, with 10 bases in between.